This T cell receptor (beta chain) came from a study of OX40 agonist ivuxolimab in advanced cancers. In regard to this clone: Its antigen is unknown.

Study-level results: Both blood CD4+ and CD8+ T cells showed clonal growth by week 6 at 0.1 to 3.0 mg/kg.

This table comes from immunoSEQ multiplex PCR, and its TCRdb copy is limited to in-frame clones, with some not included. The data hold fewer than 80,000 clones, with about 85% observed a single time. Germline V CDR1 and CDR2: MDHEN, SYDVKM. This CDR3 comprises 15 residues. With 8 bases removed from V and 0 bases from J, the gap between germline ends came to 11 bases. Sequencing was performed on CD4+ or CD8+ T cells sorted from blood, taken in a trial of the OX40 agonist ivuxolimab. The receptor's source is an adult with an advanced solid tumor such as melanoma, head and neck, liver or kidney cancer. This chain links TRBV28 with TRBJ2-6; D call uncertain. The CDR3 sequence is CASGPFYSGANVLTF. In DNA, the CDR3 is TGTGCCAGCGGGCCTTTCTACTCTGGGGCCAACGTCCTGACTTTC. Full variable domain (missing parts from reference TRBV28 and TRBJ2-6): DVKVTQSSRYLVKRTGEKVFLECVQDMDHENMFWYRQDPGLGLRLIYFSYDVKMKEKGDIPEGYSVSREKKERFSLILESASTNQTSMYLCASGPFYSGANVLTFGAGSRLTVL.